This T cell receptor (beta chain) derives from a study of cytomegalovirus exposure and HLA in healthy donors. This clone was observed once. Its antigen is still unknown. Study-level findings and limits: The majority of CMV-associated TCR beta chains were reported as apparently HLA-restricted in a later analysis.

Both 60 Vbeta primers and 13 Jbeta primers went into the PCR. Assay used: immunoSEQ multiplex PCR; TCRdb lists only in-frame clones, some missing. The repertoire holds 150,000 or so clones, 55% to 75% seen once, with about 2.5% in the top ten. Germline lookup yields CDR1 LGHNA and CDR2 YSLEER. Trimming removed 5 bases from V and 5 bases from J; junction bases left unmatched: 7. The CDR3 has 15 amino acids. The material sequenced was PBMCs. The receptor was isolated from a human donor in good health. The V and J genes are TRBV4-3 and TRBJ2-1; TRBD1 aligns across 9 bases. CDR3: CASSWGQGLHNEQFF. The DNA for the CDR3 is TGCGCCAGCAGCTGGGGACAGGGACTTCACAATGAGCAGTTCTTC.